The 29 T cell receptor beta chains listed next were all sequenced from one sample in a study of blood T cells in healthy people across ages. The second PCR ran about 6 to 11 cycles with a sample-barcoded 5' primer and J-beta primers. TCRdb reanalysed the 5' RACE reads using MiXCR and keeps one entry per CDR3 protein. This sample yields about a million distinct CDR3 sequences, of which around 54% are seen a single time; 20% to 25% belongs to the top ten. Sequences were obtained from blood. The source of these receptors is a woman aged 55 to 70 in good health.

This clonotype was detected once. The chain couples TRBV28 to TRBJ2-1; 7 nucleotides match TRBD1. The CDR3 covers 16 residues. J lost 13 bases, V lost 2 bases, and 17 bases had no gene match. CDR1 is MDHEN and CDR2 is SYDVKM in the germline V gene. CDR3 nucleotide sequence: TGTGCCAGCAGTTTAGGGTATGGACAGGACCAAGAGACCCAGTTCTTC. Its protein is CASSLGYGQDQETQFF.

This clonotype was seen only a few times. The chain joins TRBV29-1 to TRBJ2-5; either TRBD1 or TRBD2 may fit D (6 bases each). The V end was cut by 4 bases, the J end by 5 bases, with 20 bases between. CDR1 SQVTM and CDR2 ANQGSEA come from the germline V gene. There are 15 residues in the CDR3. The DNA for the CDR3 is TGCAGCGTTGTTACTGGAGGGGGAACGTGGGAGACCCAGTACTTC. It is translated as CSVVTGGGTWETQYF.

The chain combines TRBV7-7 with TRBJ2-5, with 7 bases aligning to TRBD2. Germline CDR1 reads SSHAT; CDR2 reads FNYEAQ (reference sequence). This CDR3 is 14 amino acids long. V trimming: 2 bases; J trimming: 2 bases; junction bases outside the gene matches: 2. The CDR3 spells CASSLLGLQETQYF. As DNA, the CDR3 is TGTGCCAGCAGCTTATTGGGACTACAAGAGACCCAGTACTTC.

The chain carries TRBV28 and TRBJ2-7; weak D call: TRBD1 (5 bases). The CDR3 extends over 14 amino acids. Trimming removed 7 bases at V and 5 bases at J, with 18 bases between. Germline values: CDR1 MDHEN, CDR2 SYDVKM. DNA of the CDR3: TGTGCCAGCAATCCACAGGAGCCTCGGGACGAGCAGTACTTC. Amino acids: CASNPQEPRDEQYF.

The J gene is TRBJ1-6, the V gene TRBV6-6, with D tentatively TRBD1 (6 bases). V lost 7 bases to trimming and J lost 7 bases, with 14 bases between them. The CDR3 sequence is 14 residues long. Germline values: CDR1 MNHNY, CDR2 SVGAGI (reference sequence). CDR3 nucleotide sequence: TGTGCCAGCATCCGGGGGGCAGCCAATTCACCCCTCCACTTT. This translates into CASIRGAANSPLHF.

Ten or more counts support this clonotype. The genes are TRBV6-1 and TRBJ2-7, with a weak D call TRBD2 (6 bases). The length of the CDR3 is 14 residues. V lost 6 bases, J lost 0 bases, and 12 bases lay in between. Germline CDR1 is MNHNS and CDR2 is SASEGT. The CDR3 bases are TGTGCCAGCAGGGACTACCAGAGCTCCTACGAGCAGTACTTC. This encodes CASRDYQSSYEQYF.

The rearrangement links TRBV7-6 to TRBJ2-7; TRBD2 matches at 11 bases. CDR3 length: 17 amino acids. V gave up 4 bases and J gave up 2 bases; unmatched junction bases: 10. CDR1 and CDR2 (germline): SGHVS, FNYEAQ. CDR3 amino acids: CASSSRGSGREAYEQYF. The CDR3 region has the DNA TGTGCCAGCAGCTCCAGGGGTAGCGGGAGGGAAGCCTACGAGCAGTACTTC.

V and J are TRBV4-1 and TRBJ2-3; 8 bases line up with TRBD2. The CDR3 is 16 amino acids. Germline V gene sequence: CDR1 MGHRA, CDR2 YSYEKL. With 3 bases clipped from V and 8 bases from J, the junction kept 13 bases outside the gene matches. In DNA form, the CDR3 reads TGCGCCAGCAGCCAGTCCAGGGTACTCCTAGCGGGTACGCAGTATTTT. This translates into CASSQSRVLLAGTQYF.

This clonotype has only a few counts. The J gene is TRBJ2-7, the V gene TRBV12-3 or TRBV12-4, with D tentatively TRBD1 or TRBD2 (5 bases each). V was clipped by 3 bases and J by 7 bases, with 19 bases between them. CDR3 length: 15 residues. DNA for the CDR3: TGTGCCAGCAGTTTCGGGGCAAGAAGGATGCTGGAGCAGTACTTC. It encodes CASSFGARRMLEQYF.

This rearrangement joins TRBV5-5 to TRBJ2-7; D assignment may be TRBD1 or TRBD2 (5 bases each). The V end was cut by 3 bases, the J end by 1 base, with 14 bases between. This CDR3 spans 15 amino acids. Germline CDR1 is SGHKS and CDR2 is YYEKEE (reference sequence). The CDR3 nucleotides are TGTGCCAGCAGCTGGACGGGACGGCCTTCCTACGAGCAGTACTTC. It encodes CASSWTGRPSYEQYF.

The rearrangement joins TRBV2 to TRBJ2-5, with D hard to call. Trimming shortened V by 4 bases and J by 4 bases, and 13 bases separated the two germline ends. The length of the CDR3 is 14 residues. The germline V gene encodes CDR1 SNHLY and CDR2 FYNNEI. CDR3 sequence reads: CASSGSLGVETQYF. For the CDR3, the DNA is TGTGCCAGCAGTGGAAGTTTGGGTGTAGAGACCCAGTACTTC.

The V and J genes are TRBV10-3 and TRBJ2-3; D uncertain. The CDR3 is made up of 14 amino acids. Trimming shortened V by 6 bases and J by 6 bases, and 16 bases separated the two germline ends. Germline-derived CDR1 and CDR2 are ENHRY and SYGVKD. CDR3 bases: TGTGCCATCAGCGAGCGACCGCTTCTGGATACGCAGTATTTT. Translating it yields CAISERPLLDTQYF.

V gene TRBV6-2 or TRBV6-3 combines with J gene TRBJ2-3, with a weak D call TRBD2 (5 bases). The CDR3 consists of 14 residues. The V gene lost 3 bases and the J gene lost 1 base, with 8 bases spanning the gap. In germline, CDR1 is MNHEY, CDR2 SVGEGT. CDR3 DNA: TGTGCCAGCAGTTATGCGGGCCGCACAGATACGCAGTATTTT. Its protein is CASSYAGRTDTQYF.

This sequence joins TRBV7-3 and TRBJ1-2, with 9 bases that match TRBD1. CDR1 is SGHTA, CDR2 FQGTGA, per germline. The CDR3 runs to 15 residues. The J segment lost 6 bases and the V segment lost 5 bases, leaving 10 bases of the junction unmatched. The CDR3 spells CASSLTGTGSDGYTF. DNA for the CDR3: TGTGCCAGCAGCCTCACCGGGACAGGGAGTGATGGCTACACCTTC.

In its sample, this clonotype was seen a few times. This chain joins TRBV4-2 and TRBJ2-1; D is ambiguous. The J call could be wrong; TRBJ2-7 is a better fit for the DNA end. Germline V gene lookup returns CDR1 LGHNA and CDR2 YNFKEQ. The CDR3 sequence is 15 residues long. CDR3 in DNA: TGTGCCAGCAGCCAAAGGAGCGACTCCTACAATGAGCAGTACTTC. Translating gives CASSQRSDSYNEQYF.

The chain carries TRBV7-2 and TRBJ2-5; 9 bases agree with TRBD2. V was clipped by 1 base and J by 2 bases; unmatched bases: 5. CDR3 length: 16 amino acids. The V gene's germline CDR1 is SGHTA and CDR2 FQGNSA. Written as DNA, the CDR3 is TGTGCCAGCAGCTTAGGACAGCTAGCGGGACAAGAGACCCAGTACTTC. Protein product: CASSLGQLAGQETQYF. The full variable domain, rest sourced from reference TRBV7-2 and TRBJ2-5, is GAGVSQSPSNKVTEKGKDVELRCDPISGHTALYWYRQSLGQGLEFLIYFQGNSAPDKSGLPSDRFSAERTGGSVSTLTIQRTQQEDSAVYLCASSLGQLAGQETQYFGPGTRLLVL.

The rearrangement joins TRBV12-3 or TRBV12-4 to TRBJ2-5; TRBD2 might be the D (5 bases). The V end was cut by 4 bases, the J end by 11 bases, with 11 bases between. The CDR3 consists of 11 residues. CDR3 sequence reads: CASSSTREQYF. DNA for the CDR3: TGTGCCAGCAGTTCCACTAGGGAGCAGTACTTC.

This clonotype was detected only once. The CDR3 DNA reads as TGTGCCAGCAGCCCCTCCTTTGGCGGAAGGGGAGATACGCAGTATTTT. Its translation: CASSPSFGGRGDTQYF. The V call is TRBV12-3 or TRBV12-4, the J call TRBJ2-3, with a tentative D call TRBD1 (5 bases). CDR3 length: 16 residues. V dropped 6 bases and J dropped 5 bases, with 21 bases sitting between them.

There are many counts of this clonotype. V and J are TRBV28 and TRBJ2-5; 7 bases are shared with TRBD1. Unmatched junction bases numbered 4, after V lost 3 bases and J lost 0 bases. The CDR3 is 15 residues long. Germline V lookup: CDR1 MDHEN, CDR2 SYDVKM. The CDR3: CASSFSRGYQETQYF. CDR3 nucleotide sequence: TGTGCCAGCAGTTTTAGCAGGGGGTACCAAGAGACCCAGTACTTC. Full variable domain (rest looked up from reference TRBV28 and TRBJ2-5): DVKVTQSSRYLVKRTGEKVFLECVQDMDHENMFWYRQDPGLGLRLIYFSYDVKMKEKGDIPEGYSVSREKKERFSLILESASTNQTSMYLCASSFSRGYQETQYFGPGTRLLVL.

The genes are TRBV27 and TRBJ1-2, with D possibly TRBD1 on 5 matching bases. This CDR3 region has 14 residues. The ends were cut back, 5 bases at V and 6 bases at J, with 16 bases in the middle. The germline gives CDR1 MNHEY, CDR2 SMNVEV (reference sequence). CDR3 sequence (DNA): TGTGCCAGCAGTCCATACCGGGGGGTAAATGGCTACACCTTC. This translates into CASSPYRGVNGYTF.

This clonotype was picked up a small number of times. This chain links TRBV6-5 with TRBJ2-4, with a weak D call TRBD2 (5 bases). The assigned J gene may be wrong: the sequence end matches TRBJ2-7 better. This CDR3 comprises 14 residues. Germline V gene lookup returns CDR1 MNHEY and CDR2 SVGAGI. The CDR3 region is CASSYSRAGGEQYF. The CDR3 region has the DNA TGTGCCAGCAGTTACTCGAGGGCAGGTGGCGAGCAGTACTTC.

This chain links TRBV7-2 with TRBJ2-1; TRBD2 is a possible D gene (5 bases). V was cut by 6 bases and J by 7 bases, with 13 bases left in between. The germline gives CDR1 SGHTA, CDR2 FQGNSA. The CDR3 runs 13 residues. The CDR3 region is CASRAGVENEQFF. The CDR3 DNA is TGTGCCAGCAGAGCCGGGGTGGAGAATGAGCAGTTCTTC.

CDR3 in amino acids: CASSLQQGINEKLFF. In DNA form, the CDR3 reads TGTGCCAGCAGCTTACAACAGGGGATTAATGAAAAACTGTTTTTT. This rearrangement joins TRBV7-9 to TRBJ1-4, with 7 bases aligning to TRBD1. The CDR3 runs to 15 residues. J was trimmed by 4 bases and V by 2 bases; bases with no gene match: 4. Germline V CDR1 and CDR2: SEHNR, FQNEAQ (reference sequence).

The CDR3 nucleotides read TGTGCCAGCAGCTTAGCAGCCCAGTTTTTCGGAGCGGGAGGAGTAGAGACCCAGTACTTC. Translation gives CASSLAAQFFGAGGVETQYF. V is TRBV11-2 and J is TRBJ2-5; TRBD2 matches 9 bases. CDR1 SGHAT and CDR2 FQNNGV come from the germline V gene. V lost 1 base and J lost 4; bases outside the gene matches: 19. This CDR3 is built from 20 residues.

The chain recombines TRBV3-1 with TRBJ2-3; 7 bases are shared with TRBD2. The germline gives CDR1 LGHDT, CDR2 YNNKEL (reference sequence). The CDR3 spans 14 residues. J was trimmed by 3 bases and V by 5 bases; bases with no gene match: 5. The CDR3 region is CASSKAGITDTQYF. The DNA of the CDR3 is TGTGCCAGCAGCAAAGCGGGGATTACAGATACGCAGTATTTT.

A few counts support this clonotype. The chain has TRBV10-3 and TRBJ2-5, with TRBD2 matching over 9 bases. The CDR3 extends over 15 amino acids. The junction had 6 bases not matched to a gene; V was cut back by 3 bases and J by 4 bases. Germline CDR1 is ENHRY and CDR2 is SYGVKD. The CDR3 reads CAISEGELAGETQYF. DNA for the CDR3: TGTGCCATCAGTGAAGGGGAACTAGCGGGAGAGACCCAGTACTTC.

The chain recombines TRBV15 with TRBJ2-7; D is unclear. Germline assignment: CDR1 LNHNV and CDR2 YYDKDF (reference sequence). The CDR3 loop spans 14 amino acids. V was pared by 0 bases and J by 3 bases, with 9 bases between. CDR3 loop: CATSREGRYYEQYF. For the CDR3, the DNA is TGTGCCACCAGCAGAGAGGGCAGGTACTACGAGCAGTACTTC.

The table lists this clonotype with many counts. The chain recombines TRBV4-1 with TRBJ2-3; TRBD2 is a possible D gene (6 bases). Per the germline V gene, CDR1 is MGHRA and CDR2 is YSYEKL. V lost 2 bases and J lost 4, with 7 bases in between. The CDR3 is 13 residues long. This chain's CDR3 is CASSQPGADTQYF. The DNA for the CDR3 is TGCGCCAGCAGCCAACCGGGAGCAGATACGCAGTATTTT.

The rearrangement links TRBV7-2 to TRBJ2-7; 9 bases align to TRBD2. CDR1 SGHTA and CDR2 FQGNSA come from the germline V gene. Trimming at V came to 5 bases and at J to 5 bases, leaving 10 bases not matched to a gene. The length of the CDR3 is 15 residues. DNA of the CDR3: TGTGCCAGCAGCATTACCGGGACTAGCTCGCACGAGCAGTACTTC. Amino acids: CASSITGTSSHEQYF.